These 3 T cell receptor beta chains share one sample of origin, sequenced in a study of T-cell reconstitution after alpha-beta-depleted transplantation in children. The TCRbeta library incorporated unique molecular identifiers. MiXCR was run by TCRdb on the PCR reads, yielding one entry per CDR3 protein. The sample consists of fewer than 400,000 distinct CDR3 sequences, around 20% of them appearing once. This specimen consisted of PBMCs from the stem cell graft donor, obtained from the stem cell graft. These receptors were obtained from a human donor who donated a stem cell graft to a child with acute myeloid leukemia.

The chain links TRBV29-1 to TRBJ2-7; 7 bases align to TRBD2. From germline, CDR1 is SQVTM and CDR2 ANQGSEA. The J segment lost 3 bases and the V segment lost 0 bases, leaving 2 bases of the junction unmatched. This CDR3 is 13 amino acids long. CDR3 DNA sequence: TGCAGCGTTGAAGATGGGGGGGACTACGAGCAGTACTTC. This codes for CSVEDGGDYEQYF.

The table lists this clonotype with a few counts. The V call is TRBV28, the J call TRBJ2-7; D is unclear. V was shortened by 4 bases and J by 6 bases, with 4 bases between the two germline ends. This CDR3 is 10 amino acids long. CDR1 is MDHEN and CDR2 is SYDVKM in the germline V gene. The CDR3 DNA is TGTGCCAGCAGTTCGATCGAGCAGTACTTC. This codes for CASSSIEQYF.

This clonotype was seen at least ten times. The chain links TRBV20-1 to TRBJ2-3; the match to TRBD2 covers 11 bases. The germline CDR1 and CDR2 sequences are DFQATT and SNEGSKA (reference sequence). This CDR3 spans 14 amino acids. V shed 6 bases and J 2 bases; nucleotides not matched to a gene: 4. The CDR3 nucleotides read TGCAGTGCGAGACTAGCGGGGATCACAGATACGCAGTATTTT. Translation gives CSARLAGITDTQYF.